This T cell receptor beta chain is from a study of shared clonotypes between healthy human individuals. Findings of the study overall: Relative to clonotypes present in all four donors, those not shared had lower generation probabilities. Several donors held approximately 4.5% of naive CD4 clonotypes in common.

Germline loops: CDR1 KGHSH, CDR2 LQKENI. The CDR3 consists of 15 residues. The V and J ends lost 4 bases and 1 base respectively, with 13 bases between them. Splitting of CD4+ cells produced CD45RA+ naive and CD45RA-negative memory subsets. About this clone: Its antigen is not known.

The table came from immunoSEQ multiplex PCR; TCRdb's copy has only in-frame clones and leaves some out. Of 640,000 or so clones in the sample, around 72% were seen once. The sample taken for sequencing was memory CD4+ T cells sorted from blood. Stated subset: CD45RA-negative fraction. This TCR was sampled from a woman in her 30s in good health. The V gene is TRBV18, the J gene TRBJ2-5; D is tentatively TRBD1 or TRBD2 (5 bases each). DNA of the CDR3: TGTGCCAGCTCACTCTCACTGGGACCCCAAGAGACCCAGTACTTC. This codes for CASSLSLGPQETQYF.